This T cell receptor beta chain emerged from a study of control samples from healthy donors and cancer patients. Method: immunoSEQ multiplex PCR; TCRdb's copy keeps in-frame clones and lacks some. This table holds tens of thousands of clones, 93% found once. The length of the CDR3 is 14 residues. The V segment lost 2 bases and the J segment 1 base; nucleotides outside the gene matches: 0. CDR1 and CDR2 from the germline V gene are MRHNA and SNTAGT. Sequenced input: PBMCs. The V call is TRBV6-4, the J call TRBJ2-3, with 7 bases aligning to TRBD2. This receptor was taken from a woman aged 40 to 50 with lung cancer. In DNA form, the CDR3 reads TGTGCCAGCAGTGACGGGGGGGGCACAGATACGCAGTATTTT. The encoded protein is CASSDGGGTDTQYF.